These 19 T cell receptor beta chains came from one sample sequenced in a study of blood T cell repertoires in COVID-19. Using immunoSEQ multiplex PCR, the repertoire was profiled, and TCRdb retains in-frame clones only, with some absent. The sample includes about 330,000 clones, roughly 90% seen only once; the top ten take less than 20%. The sequencing sample was made of PBMCs or T cells enriched from blood (not recorded which). All receptors come from a woman in her twenties or thirties who had recovered from COVID-19.

This chain connects TRBV9 to TRBJ1-4, with a weak D call TRBD1 (5 bases). The CDR3 totals 15 residues. V gave up 3 bases and J gave up 7 bases, with 16 bases separating them. Germline lookup yields CDR1 SGDLS and CDR2 YYNGEE. The CDR3: CASSGGQGFGEKLFF. CDR3 bases: TGTGCCAGCAGCGGGGGCCAAGGGTTCGGTGAAAAACTGTTTTTT. The variable domain in full, with the rest retrieved from reference TRBV9 and TRBJ1-4, is DSGVTQTPKHLITATGQRVTLRCSPRSGDLSVYWYQQSLDQGLQFLIQYYNGEERAKGNILERFSAQQFPDLHSELNLSSLELGDSALYFCASSGGQGFGEKLFFGSGTQLSVL.

The chain couples TRBV7-3 to TRBJ2-5; the match to TRBD2 covers 7 bases. Germline V gene sequence: CDR1 SGHTA, CDR2 FQGTGA. V lost 5 bases, J lost 0 bases, and 6 bases stayed unmatched. This CDR3 contains 15 residues. The CDR3, as DNA: TGTGCCAGCAGCGCTAGCGGCCTGTACCAAGAGACCCAGTACTTC. This codes for CASSASGLYQETQYF.

This chain uses TRBV28 with TRBJ1-1, with a possible D match to TRBD1 (6 bases). The V end was cut by 6 bases, the J end by 2 bases, with 16 bases between. The germline CDR1 and CDR2 sequences are MDHEN and SYDVKM. The CDR3 extends over 15 amino acids. The chain's CDR3 is CASRSPSRGNTEAFF. In DNA, the CDR3 is TGTGCCAGCAGATCCCCGAGCAGGGGCAACACTGAAGCTTTCTTT.

The chain is built from TRBV29-1 and TRBJ2-7; D possibly corresponds to TRBD1 (6 bases). CDR1 SQVTM and CDR2 ANQGSEA come from the germline V gene. This CDR3 has 12 amino acids. The ends were cut back, 1 base at V and 6 bases at J, with 10 bases in the middle. CDR3 in DNA: TGCAGCGTTGAAGCGCAGGGGCCCGAGCAGTACTTC. It encodes CSVEAQGPEQYF.

The chain combines TRBV4-2 with TRBJ2-7; the match to TRBD2 covers 9 bases. CDR1 and CDR2 from the germline V gene are LGHNA and YNFKEQ. The CDR3 covers 15 residues. Trimming removed 1 base from V and 6 bases from J; junction bases left unmatched: 7. The CDR3 region has the DNA TGTGCCAGCAGCCAAGGGGGACTAGCCCTCAGCGAGCAGTACTTC. Residues: CASSQGGLALSEQYF.

This chain uses TRBV7-9 with TRBJ1-6; D not resolved. V was clipped by 6 bases and J by 11 bases, with 8 bases between them. Per germline, CDR1 SEHNR and CDR2 FQNEAQ (reference sequence). There are 11 residues in the CDR3. CDR3: CASRGATPLHF. For the CDR3, the DNA is TGTGCCAGCAGGGGAGCTACACCCCTCCACTTT.

The rearrangement links TRBV27 to TRBJ1-2; TRBD1 is a possible D gene (6 bases). CDR3 size: 13 residues. V was pared by 5 bases and J by 7 bases, with 14 bases between. Germline loops: CDR1 MNHEY, CDR2 SMNVEV (reference sequence). CDR3 sequence: CASSPSGAFGYTF. The CDR3 bases are TGTGCCAGCAGTCCCTCAGGGGCGTTTGGCTACACCTTC.

The V gene is TRBV30, the J gene TRBJ1-2, with TRBD1 identical over 7 bases. Germline V CDR1 and CDR2: GTSNPN, SVGIG (reference sequence). The CDR3 is 14 residues long. Trimming removed 3 bases from V and 1 base from J; junction bases left unmatched: 5. The CDR3 loop reads CAWRLRDSNYGYTF. The CDR3 nucleotides are TGTGCCTGGAGGCTTCGGGACAGTAACTATGGCTACACCTTC.

This clone has only one observation. The rearrangement joins TRBV14 to TRBJ2-7; 8 positions match TRBD1. The CDR3 extends over 13 amino acids. Germline V gene lookup returns CDR1 SGHDN and CDR2 FVKESK. V dropped 6 bases and J dropped 1; count of bases not matched to a gene: 2. CDR3 amino acids: CASRDRESYEQYF. Here the CDR3 DNA reads TGTGCCAGCAGGGACAGGGAGTCCTACGAGCAGTACTTC.

The chain carries TRBV19 and TRBJ1-2; TRBD1 agrees at 8 bases. Germline V lookup: CDR1 LNHDA, CDR2 SQIVND (reference sequence). This CDR3 has 14 amino acids. V shed 5 bases and J 5 bases; nucleotides not matched to a gene: 7. The CDR3 sequence: CASSVGTGHYGYTF. DNA for the CDR3: TGTGCCAGTAGTGTCGGGACAGGCCATTATGGCTACACCTTC.

The chain is built from TRBV13 and TRBJ2-7; a possible D gene is TRBD1 (6 bases). V gave up 0 bases and J gave up 2 bases, with 11 bases separating them. The CDR3 sequence is 15 residues long. CDR1 is PRHDT, CDR2 FYEKMQ, per germline (reference sequence). The CDR3 DNA reads TGTGCCAGCAGCTTAGGCCTTGGGGGCACCTACGAGCAGTACTTC. It specifies CASSLGLGGTYEQYF.

V usage is TRBV18 and J usage is TRBJ1-5, with a tentative D call TRBD1 (6 bases). CDR1 is KGHSH, CDR2 LQKENI, per germline. The CDR3 runs to 14 residues. V shed 4 bases and J shed 5 bases, with 12 bases lying between them. CDR3 sequence (DNA): TGTGCCAGCTCACTACAGGGTAAAGATCAGCCCCAGCATTTT. This gives the protein CASSLQGKDQPQHF.

This chain links TRBV7-2 with TRBJ2-2; TRBD2 might be the D (7 bases). The CDR3 contains 15 residues. CDR1 and CDR2 (germline): SGHTA, FQGNSA. The germline V and J ends were trimmed by 4 bases and 4 bases, with 13 bases remaining between them. CDR3 nucleotide sequence: TGTGCCAGCAGCTCCACGGGGGGCGTCACCGGGGAGCTGTTTTTT. Translation: CASSSTGGVTGELFF.

CDR3: CASSFLGQSRTDTQYF. CDR3 sequence (DNA): TGTGCCAGCAGCTTCCTAGGACAGTCCCGCACAGATACGCAGTATTTT. The genes are TRBV11-2 and TRBJ2-3; D possibly corresponds to TRBD1 (6 bases). CDR3 length: 16 residues. Trimming cost V 3 bases and J 1 base, with 14 bases left between them. Germline V gene data show CDR1 as SGHAT and CDR2 as FQNNGV.

The rearrangement uses TRBV7-2 and TRBJ2-1, with 9 bases aligning to TRBD1. This CDR3 comprises 15 residues. CDR1 is SGHTA, CDR2 FQGNSA, per germline. V was pared by 3 bases and J by 4 bases, with 4 bases of the junction left unmatched. The CDR3 is CASSLGTGTYNEQFF. The CDR3 bases are TGTGCCAGCAGCTTGGGGACAGGGACTTACAATGAGCAGTTCTTC.

This chain joins TRBV19 and TRBJ1-2; 8 nucleotides align to TRBD1. The ends lost 5 bases at V and 7 bases at J; junction bases unmatched: 9. CDR1 and CDR2 from the germline V gene are LNHDA and SQIVND (reference sequence). The CDR3 length is 14 residues. The CDR3 sequence: CASSPGQGIGGYTF. Written as DNA, the CDR3 is TGTGCCAGTAGTCCAGGACAGGGAATCGGTGGCTACACCTTC.

The V call is TRBV6-6, the J call TRBJ1-1, with D unclear. The V end lost 7 bases, the J end lost 4 bases, and 16 bases lay between the germline ends. The germline V gene has CDR1 MNHNY and CDR2 SVGAGI (reference sequence). This CDR3 has 14 residues. As DNA, the CDR3 is TGTGCCAGCACCTTTTTAACAGAGAGCACTGAAGCTTTCTTT. Translation gives CASTFLTESTEAFF.

The chain is built from TRBV25-1 and TRBJ2-2; TRBD2 is a possible D gene (5 bases). CDR3 length equals 14 residues. Germline CDR1 is MGHDK and CDR2 is SYGVNS. Trimming stripped 4 bases from V and 5 bases from J, with 11 bases between. In DNA form, the CDR3 reads TGTGCCAGCAGTGTCGGACCGGGGACCGGGGAGCTGTTTTTT. Translating gives CASSVGPGTGELFF.

J is TRBJ1-6 and V is TRBV27; maybe TRBD1 (5 bases). The CDR3 runs 14 residues. In germline, CDR1 is MNHEY, CDR2 SMNVEV (reference sequence). V lost 2 bases, J lost 7 bases, and 9 bases lay in between. Written as DNA, the CDR3 is TGTGCCAGCAGTTTAGGGGCAGAAAATTCACCCCTCCACTTT. Protein: CASSLGAENSPLHF.